The following is a T cell receptor (beta chain) sequence with its context. CDR1 is GTSNPN and CDR2 is SVGIG in the germline V gene (reference sequence). This CDR3 is 13 amino acids long. It was with 60 Vbeta and 13 Jbeta primers that the PCR ran. Clones were read by immunoSEQ multiplex PCR, and TCRdb kept only the in-frame ones, dropping some. Found here are some 130,000 clones, around 80% of them singletons; the top ten hold more than 0.9%. This sample was included in a study of cytomegalovirus exposure and HLA in healthy donors. The J gene is TRBJ2-5, the V gene TRBV30; D is possibly TRBD1 (5 bases). The DNA end lines up better with TRBJ2-7; the J call may be wrong. The receptor was isolated from a male donor in good health and CMV-seropositive. Sequencing was done on a sample of PBMCs. The CDR3: CAWSLTVSYEQYF. CDR3 bases: TGTGCCTGGAGTTTGACAGTATCCTACGAGCAGTACTTC.